Included here is one T cell receptor beta chain sequence, with context. Other DNA variants within this sample encode the same CDR3. The entry originates in a study of blood T cell repertoires in COVID-19. Grouping used clinical history reported by participants in a survey and questionnaire. Before they entered the study, exposed participants had met a COVID-19 case within 2 weeks. The repertoire was sequenced with immunoSEQ multiplex PCR; TCRdb's copy has only in-frame clones and lacks some. The repertoire holds 230,000 or so clones, with 80% to 90% as singletons. The CDR3 runs 13 residues. The ends were cut back, 0 bases at V and 8 bases at J, with 11 bases in the middle. Germline lookup yields CDR1 SGHRS and CDR2 YFSETQ.

This receptor was taken from a woman in her forties or fifties who had been exposed to COVID-19. J is TRBJ1-2 and V is TRBV5-1; D ambiguous. The sample consisted of PBMCs or T cells enriched from blood (not recorded which). Here the CDR3 reads CASSLAGRSGYTF. CDR3 nucleotides: TGCGCCAGCAGCTTGGCCGGGAGGAGCGGCTACACCTTC.